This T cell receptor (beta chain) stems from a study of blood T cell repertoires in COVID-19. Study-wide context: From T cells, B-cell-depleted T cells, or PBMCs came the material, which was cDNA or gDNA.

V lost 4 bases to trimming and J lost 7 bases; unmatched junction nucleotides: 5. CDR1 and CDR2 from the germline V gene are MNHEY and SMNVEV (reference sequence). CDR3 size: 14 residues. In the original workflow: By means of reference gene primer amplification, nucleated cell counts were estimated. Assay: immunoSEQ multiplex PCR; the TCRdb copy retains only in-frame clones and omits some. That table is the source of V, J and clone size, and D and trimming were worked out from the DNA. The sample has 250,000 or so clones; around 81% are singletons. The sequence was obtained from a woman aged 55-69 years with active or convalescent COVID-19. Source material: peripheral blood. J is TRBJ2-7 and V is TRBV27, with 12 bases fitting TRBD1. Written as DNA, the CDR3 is TGTGCCAGCAGTTCGGGACAGGGGGCGAGGGAGCAGTACGTC. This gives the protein CASSSGQGAREQYV.